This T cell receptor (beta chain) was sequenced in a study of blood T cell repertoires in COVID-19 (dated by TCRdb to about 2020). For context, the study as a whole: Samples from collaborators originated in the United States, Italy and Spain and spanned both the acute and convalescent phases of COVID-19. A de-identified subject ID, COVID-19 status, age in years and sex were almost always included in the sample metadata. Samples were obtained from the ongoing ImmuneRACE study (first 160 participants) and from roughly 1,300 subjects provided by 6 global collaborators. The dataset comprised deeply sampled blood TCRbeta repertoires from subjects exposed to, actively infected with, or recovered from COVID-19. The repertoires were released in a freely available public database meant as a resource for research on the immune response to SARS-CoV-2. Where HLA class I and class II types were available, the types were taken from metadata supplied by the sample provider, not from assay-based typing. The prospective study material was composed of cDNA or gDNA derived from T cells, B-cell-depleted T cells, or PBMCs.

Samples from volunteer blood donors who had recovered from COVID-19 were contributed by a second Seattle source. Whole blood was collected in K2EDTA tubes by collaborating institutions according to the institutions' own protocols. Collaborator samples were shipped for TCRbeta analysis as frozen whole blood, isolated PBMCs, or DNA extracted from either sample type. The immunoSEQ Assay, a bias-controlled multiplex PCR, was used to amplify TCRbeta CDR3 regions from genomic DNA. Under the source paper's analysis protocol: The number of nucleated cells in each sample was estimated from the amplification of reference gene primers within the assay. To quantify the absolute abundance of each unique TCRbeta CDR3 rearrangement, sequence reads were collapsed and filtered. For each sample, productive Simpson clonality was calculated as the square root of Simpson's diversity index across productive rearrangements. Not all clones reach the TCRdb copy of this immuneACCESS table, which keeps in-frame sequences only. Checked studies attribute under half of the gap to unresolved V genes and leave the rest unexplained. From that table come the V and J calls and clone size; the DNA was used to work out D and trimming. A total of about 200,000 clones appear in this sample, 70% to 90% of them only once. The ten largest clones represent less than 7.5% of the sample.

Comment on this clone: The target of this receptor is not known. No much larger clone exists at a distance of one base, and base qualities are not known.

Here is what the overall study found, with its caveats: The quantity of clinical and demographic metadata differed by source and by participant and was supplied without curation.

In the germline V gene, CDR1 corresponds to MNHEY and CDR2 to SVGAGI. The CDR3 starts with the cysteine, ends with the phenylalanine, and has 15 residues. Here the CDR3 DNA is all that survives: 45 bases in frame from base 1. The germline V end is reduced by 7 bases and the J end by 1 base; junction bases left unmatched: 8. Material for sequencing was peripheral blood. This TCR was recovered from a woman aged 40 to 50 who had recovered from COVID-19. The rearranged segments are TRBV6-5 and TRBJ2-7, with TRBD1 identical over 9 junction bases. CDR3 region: CASTEGGTGSYEQYF. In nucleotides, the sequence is TGTGCCAGCACCGAGGGGGGGACAGGGTCCTACGAGCAGTACTTC.